What follows are 21 T cell receptor beta chains derived from one specimen sequenced in a study of blood T cell repertoires in COVID-19. The table came from immunoSEQ multiplex PCR; TCRdb's copy has only in-frame clones and leaves some out. The sample records around 170,000 clones, roughly 86% being singletons. Sequencing input: peripheral blood. These receptors all stem from a woman under 40 with active or convalescent COVID-19.

The chain has TRBV7-2 and TRBJ1-5, with D perhaps TRBD1 (6 bases). The V gene's germline CDR1 is SGHTA and CDR2 FQGNSA. The CDR3 covers 14 residues. Trimming removed 2 bases at V and 4 bases at J, with 9 bases between. Here the CDR3 reads CASSLRGGNQPQHF. CDR3 sequence (DNA): TGTGCCAGCAGCTTAAGGGGGGGGAATCAGCCCCAGCATTTT.

This chain connects TRBV3-1 (or the pseudogene TRBV3-2) to TRBJ1-1; no firm D call. CDR1 and CDR2 (germline): LGHDT, YNNKEL (reference sequence). The V end lost 2 bases, the J end lost 3 bases, and 7 bases lay between the germline ends. CDR3 length: 13 amino acids. In nucleotides, the CDR3 is TGTGCCAGCAGCCAATACACCTACACTGAAGCTTTCTTT. It is translated as CASSQYTYTEAFF.

This chain uses TRBV6-6 with TRBJ2-7, with TRBD2 matching over 9 bases. Per the germline V gene, CDR1 is MNHNY and CDR2 is SVGAGI (reference sequence). This CDR3 contains 16 residues. Unmatched junction bases numbered 5, after V lost 2 bases and J lost 0 bases. The CDR3 is CASSYHPAGGSYEQYF. The DNA of the CDR3 is TGTGCCAGCAGTTACCACCCAGCGGGGGGCTCCTACGAGCAGTACTTC.

V gene TRBV11-3 combines with J gene TRBJ1-2; the match to TRBD1 covers 10 bases. The CDR3 length is 15 residues. The germline CDR1 and CDR2 sequences are SGHNT and YENEEA. V dropped 5 bases and J dropped 4; count of bases not matched to a gene: 7. The CDR3 bases are TGTGCCAGCAGCCGGTCGGGGACAGGGGTCTATGGCTACACCTTC. Encoded protein: CASSRSGTGVYGYTF.

The chain links TRBV9 to TRBJ1-4, with TRBD1 identical over 11 bases. The germline gives CDR1 SGDLS, CDR2 YYNGEE. The CDR3 contains 15 residues. V lost 7 bases and J lost 8; bases outside the gene matches: 10. CDR3 region: CASSSGTGGDEKLFF. The CDR3 nucleotides read TGTGCCAGCTCCTCGGGGACAGGGGGAGACGAAAAACTGTTTTTT. Full variable domain (outside the CDR3, taken from reference TRBV9 and TRBJ1-4): DSGVTQTPKHLITATGQRVTLRCSPRSGDLSVYWYQQSLDQGLQFLIQYYNGEERAKGNILERFSAQQFPDLHSELNLSSLELGDSALYFCASSSGTGGDEKLFFGSGTQLSVL.

The rearrangement uses TRBV12-3 or TRBV12-4 and TRBJ1-1, with a tentative D call TRBD1 (5 bases). V lost 4 bases and J lost 3, with 6 bases in between. The CDR3 spans 12 residues. CDR3 protein: CASSSGYTEAFF. The CDR3 bases are TGTGCCAGCAGTTCAGGGTACACTGAAGCTTTCTTT.

This clone was seen just once. Other DNA sequences in this specimen translate into the identical CDR3. The rearrangement links TRBV10-1 to TRBJ2-2, with 9 bases fitting TRBD2. This CDR3 comprises 14 residues. The V gene's germline CDR1 is WNHNN and CDR2 SYGVQD (reference sequence). V trimming: 5 bases; J trimming: 3 bases; junction bases outside the gene matches: 1. DNA for the CDR3: TGCGCCAGCAGTTTAGCGGGAGACACCGGGGAGCTGTTTTTT. Protein sequence: CASSLAGDTGELFF.

CDR3 nucleotides: TGCAGCGTTAGACAGGACTCCTACGAGCAGTACTTC. It specifies CSVRQDSYEQYF. V usage is TRBV29-1 and J usage is TRBJ2-7; tentatively, D is TRBD1 (6 bases). Germline V gene lookup returns CDR1 SQVTM and CDR2 ANQGSEA. V was pared by 5 bases and J by 0 bases, with 8 bases between. The CDR3 length is 12 residues.

This chain joins TRBV28 and TRBJ1-5, with 7 bases aligning to TRBD1. CDR3 size: 15 residues. V was pared by 5 bases and J by 2 bases, with 6 bases of the junction left unmatched. Germline values: CDR1 MDHEN, CDR2 SYDVKM. The CDR3 here is CASSQQGSGNQPQHF. In nucleotides, the CDR3 is TGTGCCAGCAGTCAACAGGGGTCGGGCAATCAGCCCCAGCATTTT.

V gene TRBV5-1 combines with J gene TRBJ2-7; the D is unclear. The CDR3 runs 13 residues. Germline V lookup: CDR1 SGHRS, CDR2 YFSETQ. The V end was cut by 1 base, the J end by 3 bases, with 8 bases between. The DNA of the CDR3 is TGCGCCAGCAGCTTGCAGGATATCTACGAGCAGTACTTC. It codes for CASSLQDIYEQYF.

The V gene is TRBV5-1, the J gene TRBJ2-7, with D perhaps matching TRBD1 (6 bases). Germline lookup yields CDR1 SGHRS and CDR2 YFSETQ. Deletions cut 4 bases from V and 9 bases from J, with 23 bases between. This CDR3 region has 15 residues. The CDR3 is CASSPSGQTSTAQYF. The CDR3 DNA reads TGCGCCAGCAGCCCTTCCGGACAGACGTCTACGGCGCAGTACTTC.

The chain couples TRBV5-1 to TRBJ2-7, with 7 positions matching TRBD1. V shed 4 bases, J shed 2 bases, and the junction held 6 bases outside the gene matches. Germline loops: CDR1 SGHRS, CDR2 YFSETQ. The CDR3 extends over 14 amino acids. The CDR3 is CASSRQGSPYEQYF. The CDR3 DNA reads as TGCGCCAGCAGCCGACAGGGATCCCCCTACGAGCAGTACTTC. Variable domain in full (rest from reference TRBV5-1 and TRBJ2-7): KAGVTQTPRYLIKTRGQQVTLSCSPISGHRSVSWYQQTPGQGLQFLFEYFSETQRNKGNFPGRFSGRQFSNSRSEMNVSTLELGDSALYLCASSRQGSPYEQYFGPGTRLTVT.

This chain connects TRBV3-1 (or the pseudogene TRBV3-2) to TRBJ1-1, with 9 bases aligning to TRBD1. Germline V gene sequence: CDR1 LGHDT, CDR2 YNNKEL (reference sequence). V gave up 4 bases and J gave up 11 bases; unmatched junction bases: 11. The CDR3 extends over 14 amino acids. For the CDR3, the DNA is TGTGCCAGCAGCCTCCAAGAGGGACAGGGAGATGCTTTCTTT. Translating gives CASSLQEGQGDAFF.

The rearrangement links TRBV18 to TRBJ2-1; 8 bases fit TRBD2. V gave up 4 bases and J gave up 2 bases; unmatched junction bases: 4. CDR3 length equals 15 residues. From germline, CDR1 is KGHSH and CDR2 LQKENI. This CDR3 reads CASSLGTRTYNEQFF. The CDR3 bases are TGTGCCAGCTCACTTGGGACTAGAACCTACAATGAGCAGTTCTTC.

The chain has TRBV12-5 and TRBJ1-1; D gene ambiguous. V dropped 0 bases and J dropped 3 bases, with 11 bases sitting between them. There are 15 residues in the CDR3. Germline CDR1 and CDR2: LGHNT and FRNRAP. CDR3 bases: TGTGCTAGTGGTTTGGTACGGGGTGGGCACACTGAAGCTTTCTTT. It translates to CASGLVRGGHTEAFF.

This chain links TRBV30 with TRBJ1-3; D unresolved. The V end lost 2 bases, the J end lost 3 bases, and 11 bases lay between the germline ends. CDR3 length: 14 residues. CDR1 is GTSNPN and CDR2 is SVGIG in the germline V gene (reference sequence). DNA of the CDR3: TGTGCCTGGAGTCCGGGGTTAGGTGGAAACACCATATATTTT. Translating it yields CAWSPGLGGNTIYF. The whole variable domain, remainder taken from reference TRBV30 and TRBJ1-3, is SQTIHQWPATLVQPVGSPLSLECTVEGTSNPNLYWYRQAAGRGLQLLFYSVGIGQISSEVPQNLSASRPQDRQFILSSKKLLLSDSGFYLCAWSPGLGGNTIYFGEGSWLTVV.

The J gene is TRBJ1-1, the V gene TRBV5-1; D might be TRBD1 (6 bases). From germline, CDR1 is SGHRS and CDR2 YFSETQ. The V and J ends lost 3 bases and 3 bases respectively, with 12 bases between them. This CDR3 region has 14 residues. CDR3 loop: CASSYGQTYTEAFF. The DNA for the CDR3 is TGCGCCAGCAGCTACGGACAGACATACACTGAAGCTTTCTTT.

The gene calls are TRBV4-2 and TRBJ1-2, with 8 bases aligning to TRBD1. Germline lookup yields CDR1 LGHNA and CDR2 YNFKEQ. Trimming cost V 3 bases and J 5 bases; bases outside gene matches: 8. This CDR3 comprises 15 residues. In DNA form, the CDR3 reads TGTGCCAGCAGCCAGGTGTTGGGACAGGCATATGGCTACACCTTC. Residues: CASSQVLGQAYGYTF.

This clone was recorded once. V usage is TRBV13 and J usage is TRBJ2-3; TRBD2 aligns across 8 bases. Germline V gives CDR1 PRHDT, CDR2 FYEKMQ (reference sequence). The CDR3 sequence is 15 residues long. The trim removed 4 bases at V and 3 bases at J, leaving 6 bases unmatched. The CDR3 DNA reads TGTGCCAGCAGCTGGGAACGGGAGGGTACAGATACGCAGTATTTT. Its translation is CASSWEREGTDTQYF.

The chain joins TRBV27 to TRBJ2-7; D unclear. The CDR3 covers 13 residues. CDR1 is MNHEY, CDR2 SMNVEV, per germline (reference sequence). V shed 7 bases and J shed 2 bases, with 12 bases lying between them. CDR3 DNA: TGTGCCAGCAAATCAATGTCAGCCTACGAGCAGTACTTC. Its protein product is CASKSMSAYEQYF.

The chain recombines TRBV19 with TRBJ2-3, with 10 positions matching TRBD2. The CDR3 spans 14 residues. CDR1 is LNHDA and CDR2 is SQIVND in the germline V gene (reference sequence). Trimming at V came to 4 bases and at J to 6 bases, leaving 4 bases not matched to a gene. The CDR3 DNA reads as TGTGCCAGTAGTAGGACTAGCGGATACGATACGCAGTATTTT. It codes for CASSRTSGYDTQYF.